The clone carrying this T cell receptor (beta chain) was picked up a small number of times. The antigen remains unidentified. This record comes from a study of cytomegalovirus exposure and HLA in healthy donors. The primer mix had 60 Vbeta and 13 Jbeta primers. Libraries were prepared by immunoSEQ multiplex PCR; TCRdb keeps only in-frame clonotypes and omits some of them. The sample lists roughly 27,000 clones; roughly 66% were seen once. General study findings and limits: Some V segments could not be told apart, so they were left out, TRBV6-2 and TRBV6-3 among them. TCR beta V segments were, for the most part, productive about 87% or about 30% of the time in an earlier analysis.

This CDR3 spans 14 amino acids. The trim removed 4 bases at V and 5 bases at J, leaving 8 bases unmatched. The germline V gene has CDR1 SEHNR and CDR2 FQNEAQ (reference sequence). The rearrangement links TRBV7-9 to TRBJ2-7; 7 bases are a match to TRBD1. The sequence was obtained from a male donor in good health and CMV-seropositive. Sequences were obtained from PBMCs. This CDR3 reads CASSSGGSSHEQYF. The CDR3 DNA reads TGTGCCAGCAGCTCAGGGGGTAGCAGCCACGAGCAGTACTTC.